The clone carrying this TCR beta chain was found many times. Its matching antigen is unknown. The data derive from a study of T cells in Graves' hyperthyroidism and ophthalmopathy. V was shortened by 3 bases and J by 3 bases, with 36 bases between the two germline ends. The CDR3 has 22 residues. Per germline, CDR1 MDHEN and CDR2 SYDVKM. Regions amplified from RNA transcripts were the TCR beta CDR3 regions. The primer set for the first-round RT-PCR of the TCR CDR3 was HTBI. TCRdb fed the multiplex PCR reads into MiXCR, producing one record per CDR3 protein. Of around 300,000 distinct CDR3 sequences listed, roughly 13% are singletons. Overall study findings and caveats: From stable hyperthyroidism, ophthalmopathy was set apart by a 13 V-J model. Most clonotypes expanded in the thyroid (above 0.001) were also present in blood. The model foresaw ophthalmopathy a median roughly 6 months prior to onset.

The V gene is TRBV28, the J gene TRBJ2-7; TRBD1 is a possible D gene (5 bases). The sequencing input was blood. The TCR originated in a woman aged 40 to 55 with Graves' hyperthyroidism. The CDR3 sequence is CASSFVPGFRFNRSYRFYEQYF. In DNA, the CDR3 is TGTGCCAGCAGTTTTGTCCCAGGGTTTCGGTTCAACCGATCATACCGCTTCTACGAGCAGTACTTC.